Each of the 30 T cell receptor beta chains below was sequenced from the same sample in a study of CXCR3-negative and CXCR3-positive naive CD8 T cells. Study results and caveats: Against CXCR3-negative naive cells, CXCR3-positive naive cells showed more hydrophobic TRB CDR3s.

No antigen has been identified for these receptors. It was by 5' RACE with UMI labels that the TRB cDNA libraries were prepared. TCRdb reprocessed the 5' RACE reads; each CDR3 protein has one entry and no DNA is given. The clone table shows about 98,000 distinct CDR3 sequences, with the ten largest holding roughly 0.99%. The sample comprised naive CXCR3+ CD8+ T cells from blood. Subset here: CD45RO-CCR7+CD27+CD95- naive CD8+ T cells expressing CXCR3 (TNR3+). The receptors come from a human donor in good health. Some clones in this sample may be carry-over from other donors' samples.

This chain uses TRBV29-1 with TRBJ2-7. Per germline, CDR1 SQVTM and CDR2 ANQGSEA. This CDR3 region has 13 residues. The CDR3 loop is CSVAGGDSYEQYF.

The CDR3 spells CASKYSWQTVGYWSYEQYF. The J gene is TRBJ2-7, the V gene TRBV5-5. This CDR3 contains 19 residues. The germline CDR1 and CDR2 sequences are SGHKS and YYEKEE (reference sequence).

The chain couples TRBV21-1 to TRBJ2-7; TCRdb indicates TRBD1, and absent DNA this call remains unverified. TRBV21-1 is shown as a pseudogene. CDR3 length: 14 amino acids. CDR3 sequence: CASALGTGSYEQYF.

The chain carries TRBV6-2 or TRBV6-3 and TRBJ2-7; TCRdb selects TRBD1, and the lack of DNA leaves this call unchecked. CDR1 MNHEY and CDR2 SVGEGT come from the germline V gene. This CDR3 comprises 18 residues. The CDR3: CASSYFGQGSGNFYEQYF.

The V gene is TRBV28, the J gene TRBJ2-2; the TCRdb D gene call, TRBD1, has no DNA to confirm it. Germline V gene data show CDR1 as MDHEN and CDR2 as SYDVKM. There are 14 residues in the CDR3. CDR3 region: CASERGSIGGELFF.

This chain links TRBV4-3 with TRBJ2-3; TCRdb proposes TRBD2, but this gene call is untestable without DNA. Germline loops: CDR1 LGHNA, CDR2 YSLEER. This CDR3 has 17 amino acids. CDR3 loop: CASSQDSSGGESATQYF.

This chain uses TRBV4-2 with TRBJ1-5; with no DNA, the TCRdb D assignment of TRBD1 cannot be verified. The CDR3 is 16 residues long. Germline V gene data show CDR1 as LGHNA and CDR2 as YNFKEQ. The CDR3 region is CASSQDTGGGNQPQHF.

This chain joins TRBV3-1 and TRBJ2-7; lacking DNA, the TRBD1 call made by TCRdb goes unchecked. The CDR3 is made up of 13 amino acids. CDR1 is LGHDT, CDR2 YNNKEL, per germline (reference sequence). CDR3 amino acids: CASSNGGGYEQYF.

This rearrangement joins TRBV5-5 to TRBJ2-1; TCRdb indicates TRBD1, and absent DNA this call remains unverified. From germline, CDR1 is SGHKS and CDR2 YYEKEE (reference sequence). The CDR3 has 16 amino acids. The CDR3 protein is CASAPVGGGRYNEQFF.

The chain couples TRBV7-2 to TRBJ2-7. The CDR3 is made up of 13 amino acids. From germline, CDR1 is SGHTA and CDR2 FQGNSA. The CDR3 loop reads CASSLGIGYEQYF.

This chain connects TRBV20-1 to TRBJ1-5; TCRdb's D gene call, TRBD1, goes unchecked for lack of DNA. Germline assignment: CDR1 DFQATT and CDR2 SNEGSKA (reference sequence). This CDR3 is 15 amino acids long. CDR3 in amino acids: CSAREMTTGYQPQHF.

The chain joins TRBV24-1 to TRBJ2-2. Germline V gene lookup returns CDR1 KGHDR and CDR2 SFDVKD. The CDR3 runs 13 residues. This CDR3 reads CATSDLSPGELFF.

This chain joins TRBV19 and TRBJ1-1; as DNA is missing, the TRBD1 call by TCRdb cannot be tested. This CDR3 spans 14 amino acids. Germline values: CDR1 LNHDA, CDR2 SQIVND (reference sequence). The CDR3 spells CASIIGRGGTEAFF.

The chain employs TRBV4-2 and TRBJ2-1; TCRdb's D gene call, TRBD1, goes unchecked for lack of DNA. Germline CDR1 and CDR2: LGHNA and YNFKEQ. CDR3 length: 17 residues. The CDR3 sequence: CASSPRDRGTSYNEQFF.

CDR3 in amino acids: CASSFWDSRQTNEKLFF. This chain uses TRBV12-3 or TRBV12-4 with TRBJ1-4; the D gene TCRdb calls, TRBD1, cannot be checked with no DNA. This CDR3 is 17 amino acids long.

The gene calls are TRBV20-1 and TRBJ2-7; absent DNA, TCRdb's TRBD2 call cannot be checked. Per germline, CDR1 DFQATT and CDR2 SNEGSKA (reference sequence). The CDR3 has 13 residues. CDR3 protein: CSAPRGLADEQYF.

The chain recombines TRBV15 with TRBJ2-5; TCRdb gives TRBD1 as the D gene, but with no DNA this cannot be confirmed. The germline gives CDR1 LNHNV, CDR2 YYDKDF (reference sequence). There are 15 residues in the CDR3. The CDR3 protein is CATSLDRGYQETQYF.

This chain uses TRBV5-1 with TRBJ1-2. The CDR3 runs to 16 residues. Germline V CDR1 and CDR2: SGHRS, YFSETQ. CDR3 sequence reads: CASSPNQQEENYGYTF.

This chain connects TRBV6-2 or TRBV6-3 to TRBJ2-7; TCRdb gives TRBD2 as the D gene, but with no DNA this cannot be confirmed. This CDR3 is 16 amino acids long. Germline V gene sequence: CDR1 MNHEY, CDR2 SVGEGT. CDR3: CASRVAGGRDSYEQYF.

The chain joins TRBV9 to TRBJ2-2; lacking DNA, the TRBD1 call made by TCRdb goes unchecked. CDR3 length equals 13 residues. Germline V lookup: CDR1 SGDLS, CDR2 YYNGEE. The CDR3 region is CATGQGNTGELFF.

The chain combines TRBV7-9 with TRBJ1-4; the D call of TRBD1 rests on TCRdb alone, since no DNA is present to check it. Per germline, CDR1 SEHNR and CDR2 FQNEAQ (reference sequence). The CDR3 is 16 amino acids. This chain's CDR3 is CASSLVQDATNEKLFF.

CDR3 region: CASSLEGAGTDTQYF. V is TRBV5-1 and J is TRBJ2-3; TCRdb reports TRBD1, a call that lacks DNA to check it against. The length of the CDR3 is 15 residues. The V gene's germline CDR1 is SGHRS and CDR2 YFSETQ. Looking up the rest from reference TRBV5-1 and TRBJ2-3 gives the full variable domain: KAGVTQTPRYLIKTRGQQVTLSCSPISGHRSVSWYQQTPGQGLQFLFEYFSETQRNKGNFPGRFSGRQFSNSRSEMNVSTLELGDSALYLCASSLEGAGTDTQYFGPGTRLTVL.

The gene calls are TRBV7-8 and TRBJ1-6; TCRdb proposes TRBD1, but this gene call is untestable without DNA. This CDR3 has 19 amino acids. Germline-derived CDR1 and CDR2 are SGHVS and FQNEAQ. The CDR3 loop is CASSLPGQGGSSYNSPLHF.

The chain joins TRBV21-1 to TRBJ1-2; TCRdb calls TRBD1, which cannot be checked without DNA. TRBV21-1 corresponds to a pseudogene. The CDR3 spans 18 residues. This CDR3 is CASSKVDRGYLHGYGYTF.

The rearrangement links TRBV29-1 to TRBJ2-7; TCRdb names TRBD1, which stays unverified in the absence of DNA. The CDR3 length is 12 residues. CDR1 is SQVTM, CDR2 ANQGSEA, per germline. The CDR3 is CSVGAGAYEQYF.

The CDR3 protein is CASGETGSYNEQFF. V and J are TRBV5-1 and TRBJ2-1; with no DNA, the TCRdb D assignment of TRBD2 cannot be verified. Germline values: CDR1 SGHRS, CDR2 YFSETQ. The length of the CDR3 is 14 residues.

The rearrangement joins TRBV4-1 to TRBJ2-1; TCRdb's D call of TRBD2 is untestable without DNA. There are 18 residues in the CDR3. Germline V gene lookup returns CDR1 MGHRA and CDR2 YSYEKL. CDR3 in amino acids: CASSQDLASGGLYNEQFF.

This sequence joins TRBV7-6 and TRBJ1-1. CDR3 size: 14 residues. CDR1 SGHVS and CDR2 FNYEAQ come from the germline V gene. The chain's CDR3 is CASSVDLRETEAFF.

CDR3 sequence reads: CASSCPNPPRGVYGYTF. The gene calls are TRBV21-1 and TRBJ1-2; as DNA is missing, the TRBD1 call by TCRdb cannot be tested. TRBV21-1 is reported as a pseudogene. This CDR3 contains 17 residues.

The J gene is TRBJ2-7, the V gene TRBV7-2; TCRdb reports TRBD1, a call that lacks DNA to check it against. The CDR3 length is 14 residues. The germline gives CDR1 SGHTA, CDR2 FQGNSA. CDR3 protein: CASSFRGQTYEQYF.